Listed below are T cell receptor beta chains from one sample, sequenced in a study of regulatory T cells in long-lasting Graves disease. TCRdb processed the multiplex PCR reads anew with MiXCR; each CDR3 protein has one entry. The top ten hold less than 35% of the sample, which has under 400,000 distinct CDR3 sequences, over 15% seen once. The same data also contributed to another study, on T cells in Graves' hyperthyroidism and ophthalmopathy.

The input for sequencing was peripheral blood mononuclear cells (PBMCs), taken at new diagnosis, from a patient treated with antithyroid drugs. All receptors derive from a man in his forties with Graves disease. CDR3s include the opening cysteine and the closing phenylalanine or tryptophan.

j_call: TRBJ2-1; v_call: TRBV7-2; cdr3_length: 17; cdr3_aa: CASSPLLAGNSYNEQFF
j_call: TRBJ1-2; v_call: TRBV5-4; cdr3_length: 15; cdr3_aa: CASNREGHTPYGYTF
j_call: TRBJ1-5; v_call: TRBV27; cdr3_length: 15; cdr3_aa: CASSPLDRGCQPQHF
j_call: TRBJ1-2; v_call: TRBV2; cdr3_length: 14; cdr3_aa: CASSEAGTVVGYTF
j_call: TRBJ1-5; v_call: TRBV5-4; cdr3_length: 12; cdr3_aa: CASIPFNQPQHF
j_call: TRBJ2-1; v_call: TRBV20-1; cdr3_length: 14; cdr3_aa: CSASIPGDYNEQFF
j_call: TRBJ2-7; v_call: TRBV28; cdr3_length: 13; cdr3_aa: CASSFGTDPEQYF
j_call: TRBJ2-6; v_call: TRBV29-1; cdr3_length: 19; cdr3_aa: CSVIPGTSGGSLGANVLTF
j_call: TRBJ2-7; v_call: TRBV7-2; cdr3_length: 14; cdr3_aa: CASSLGTGYAEQYF
j_call: TRBJ2-3; v_call: TRBV6-1; cdr3_length: 16; cdr3_aa: CASRRTSGGAADTQYF
j_call: TRBJ2-7; v_call: TRBV28; cdr3_length: 15; cdr3_aa: CASSWPGLTRYEQYF
j_call: TRBJ2-2; v_call: TRBV7-9; cdr3_length: 17; cdr3_aa: CASSRPGERTSTGELFF
j_call: TRBJ2-1; v_call: TRBV20-1; cdr3_length: 17; cdr3_aa: CSARDTGGKWSYNEQFF
j_call: TRBJ2-1; v_call: TRBV5-4; cdr3_length: 16; cdr3_aa: CASSSPFSGGAPEQFF
j_call: TRBJ2-3; v_call: TRBV20-1; cdr3_length: 14; cdr3_aa: CSALGRRSTDTQYF
j_call: TRBJ2-3; v_call: TRBV29-1; cdr3_length: 13; cdr3_aa: CSVAGGGGDTQYF
j_call: TRBJ2-7; v_call: TRBV18; cdr3_length: 12; cdr3_aa: CASGTELYEQYF
j_call: TRBJ2-3; v_call: TRBV12-3/TRBV12-4; cdr3_length: 14; cdr3_aa: CASTRTSRTDTQYF
j_call: TRBJ1-1; v_call: TRBV7-2; cdr3_length: 15; cdr3_aa: CASSRWLEIYTKAFF
j_call: TRBJ1-2; v_call: TRBV7-8; cdr3_length: 14; cdr3_aa: CASSFSDRGYGYTF
j_call: TRBJ1-2; v_call: TRBV18; cdr3_length: 12; cdr3_aa: CASSPDRDGYTF
j_call: TRBJ2-2; v_call: TRBV11-1; cdr3_length: 17; cdr3_aa: CASSLSPSGGNTGELFF
j_call: TRBJ2-3; v_call: TRBV4-1; cdr3_length: 15; cdr3_aa: CASRPSGPFTDTQYF
j_call: TRBJ1-4; v_call: TRBV18; cdr3_length: 13; cdr3_aa: CASSPEPYEKLFF
j_call: TRBJ2-5; v_call: TRBV20-1; cdr3_length: 14; cdr3_aa: CSAWDTGRGETQYF
j_call: TRBJ2-7; v_call: TRBV5-1; cdr3_length: 15; cdr3_aa: CASSLVAATHYEQYF
j_call: TRBJ1-1; v_call: TRBV9; cdr3_length: 12; cdr3_aa: CASSPQMGEAFF
j_call: TRBJ2-6; v_call: TRBV29-1; cdr3_length: 16; cdr3_aa: CSATGTGPSGANVLTF
j_call: TRBJ2-2; v_call: TRBV5-1; cdr3_length: 16; cdr3_aa: CASTLQVRAPAGELFF
j_call: TRBJ2-5; v_call: TRBV2; cdr3_length: 16; cdr3_aa: CASITSGSPHWETQYF
j_call: TRBJ1-6; v_call: TRBV7-2; cdr3_length: 15; cdr3_aa: CASSLGGLLNSPLHF
j_call: TRBJ2-1; v_call: TRBV5-5; cdr3_length: 13; cdr3_aa: CASSFSRVNEQFF
j_call: TRBJ1-1; v_call: TRBV9; cdr3_length: 14; cdr3_aa: CASSETGQNTEAFF
j_call: TRBJ1-2; v_call: TRBV5-4; cdr3_length: 15; cdr3_aa: CASTPGTAITYGYTF
j_call: TRBJ2-5; v_call: TRBV11-3; cdr3_length: 14; cdr3_aa: CASSLASEADTQYF
j_call: TRBJ2-3; v_call: TRBV28; cdr3_length: 12; cdr3_aa: CASTQGADTQYF
j_call: TRBJ2-5; v_call: TRBV6-2/TRBV6-3; cdr3_length: 14; cdr3_aa: CASSHPTGVETQYF
j_call: TRBJ1-5; v_call: TRBV12-3/TRBV12-4; cdr3_length: 15; cdr3_aa: CASSLGQLETQPQHF
j_call: TRBJ2-1; v_call: TRBV5-8; cdr3_length: 14; cdr3_aa: CASSGGTDYNEQFF
j_call: TRBJ2-7; v_call: TRBV5-1; cdr3_length: 15; cdr3_aa: CASSLVTGAGYEQYF
j_call: TRBJ2-3; v_call: TRBV5-5; cdr3_length: 13; cdr3_aa: CASSFGGEDTQYF
j_call: TRBJ1-1; v_call: TRBV12-3/TRBV12-4; cdr3_length: 14; cdr3_aa: CASSLRVRNTEAFF
j_call: TRBJ1-1; v_call: TRBV6-1; cdr3_length: 15; cdr3_aa: CASRNTGQRDTEAFF
j_call: TRBJ2-7; v_call: TRBV7-9; cdr3_length: 12; cdr3_aa: CASSFEQGNGYF
j_call: TRBJ1-4; v_call: TRBV30; cdr3_length: 16; cdr3_aa: CAWSVPLWHAREKLFF
j_call: TRBJ2-7; v_call: TRBV5-6; cdr3_length: 16; cdr3_aa: CASSSQLGTGSYEQYF
j_call: TRBJ2-1; v_call: TRBV7-2; cdr3_length: 16; cdr3_aa: CASSLSSGAGFNEQFF
j_call: TRBJ2-7; v_call: TRBV12-3/TRBV12-4; cdr3_length: 13; cdr3_aa: CASSGAASAEQYF
j_call: TRBJ1-1; v_call: TRBV5-1; cdr3_length: 14; cdr3_aa: CASSLQGARTEAFF